The next 7 T cell receptor beta chains were all read from a single sample in a study of OX40 agonist ivuxolimab in advanced cancers. TCRdb keeps only in-frame clones here, not all; method: immunoSEQ multiplex PCR. Of tens of thousands of clones listed, more than 60% were seen once; the top ten hold over 1.5%. Sequences were derived from CD4+ or CD8+ T cells sorted from blood, sampled in a trial of the OX40 agonist ivuxolimab. The receptor source for this set is an adult with an advanced solid tumor such as melanoma, head and neck, liver or kidney cancer.

This clone occurred once. V is TRBV11-3 and J is TRBJ2-7; the match to TRBD1 covers 9 bases. V dropped 5 bases and J dropped 3; count of bases not matched to a gene: 2. This CDR3 spans 13 amino acids. The V gene's germline CDR1 is SGHNT and CDR2 YENEEA. The CDR3 protein is CASSRGQGYEQYF. CDR3 nucleotides: TGTGCCAGCAGCCGGGGACAGGGCTACGAGCAGTACTTC.

The chain couples TRBV18 to TRBJ2-7; tentatively, D is TRBD2 (6 bases). Germline V CDR1 and CDR2: KGHSH, LQKENI. Trimming removed 0 bases at V and 0 bases at J, with 9 bases between. The CDR3 runs to 15 residues. The CDR3 here is CASSPPREASYEQYF. CDR3 sequence (DNA): TGTGCCAGCTCACCACCCAGGGAGGCCTCCTACGAGCAGTACTTC.

The rearrangement links TRBV19 to TRBJ2-7; maybe TRBD1 (6 bases). Trimming shortened V by 6 bases and J by 4 bases, and 19 bases separated the two germline ends. The CDR3 extends over 15 amino acids. The germline gives CDR1 LNHDA, CDR2 SQIVND (reference sequence). CDR3 loop: CASSREADSSYEQYF. In DNA form, the CDR3 reads TGTGCCAGTAGCCGAGAGGCGGACAGCTCTTACGAGCAGTACTTC. The variable domain in full, with the rest retrieved from reference TRBV19 and TRBJ2-7, is DGGITQSPKYLFRKEGQNVTLSCEQNLNHDAMYWYRQDPGQGLRLIYYSQIVNDFQKGDIAEGYSVSREKKESFPLTVTSAQKNPTAFYLCASSREADSSYEQYFGPGTRLTVT.

The chain is built from TRBV15 and TRBJ2-1, with 10 bases lining up with TRBD1. This CDR3 is built from 15 residues. V was clipped by 0 bases and J by 8 bases; unmatched bases: 4. Germline CDR1 LNHNV, CDR2 YYDKDF (reference sequence). The CDR3 DNA follows: TGTGCCACCAGCAGAGAGAGACAGGGGGCAGATGAGCAGTTCTTC. It specifies CATSRERQGADEQFF.

V usage is TRBV28 and J usage is TRBJ1-1; D unresolved. Trimming cost V 2 bases and J 0 bases, with 10 bases left between them. Germline CDR1 MDHEN, CDR2 SYDVKM. The CDR3 contains 15 residues. The CDR3 reads CASSLISQVNTEAFF. The CDR3 nucleotides are TGTGCCAGCAGTTTAATTAGTCAGGTGAACACTGAAGCTTTCTTT.

This chain joins TRBV10-3 and TRBJ2-7, with 10 bases fitting TRBD2. J was trimmed by 6 bases and V by 5 bases; bases with no gene match: 10. CDR1 and CDR2 (germline): ENHRY, SYGVKD. This CDR3 has 15 amino acids. CDR3 residues: CAISSTSGALFEQYF. CDR3 bases: TGTGCCATCAGTTCAACTAGCGGGGCTTTATTCGAGCAGTACTTC.

The chain employs TRBV7-9 and TRBJ1-5; weak D call: TRBD1 (5 bases). Per germline, CDR1 SEHNR and CDR2 FQNEAQ (reference sequence). The CDR3 runs 16 residues. The V end was cut by 0 bases, the J end by 5 bases, with 14 bases between. CDR3 region: CASSLALGPGDQPQHF. The CDR3 region has the DNA TGTGCCAGCAGCTTAGCTTTGGGGCCGGGGGATCAGCCCCAGCATTTT.